What follows are 11 T cell receptor beta chains derived from one specimen sequenced in a study. A single record per CDR3 protein comes from TCRdb applying MiXCR to the RT-PCR reads. Among more than 600,000 distinct CDR3 sequences listed, about 14% were seen once. Input material: memory CD4+ T cells from blood. The receptors shown here come from a female donor in good health, serving as a healthy control.

This clonotype was detected a few times. This rearrangement joins TRBV3-1 to TRBJ2-5; the D gene could be TRBD1 or TRBD2 (5 bases each). The CDR3 contains 14 residues. Trimming took 0 bases from V and 5 from J, leaving 10 bases between them. The germline V gene encodes CDR1 LGHDT and CDR2 YNNKEL (reference sequence). The CDR3 DNA reads TGTGCCAGCAGCCAAGAAACCAGGGAGGAGACCCAGTACTTC. Translation gives CASSQETREETQYF.

CDR3 in DNA: TGTGCCAGCAGTCCGAGGACTAGCGGACTTAATGACAATGAGCAGTTCTTC. This sequence encodes CASSPRTSGLNDNEQFF. The rearrangement links TRBV28 to TRBJ2-1; 10 bases agree with TRBD2. The CDR3 runs to 17 residues. CDR1 MDHEN and CDR2 SYDVKM come from the germline V gene. The ends lost 5 bases at V and 5 bases at J; junction bases unmatched: 12.

The rearrangement links TRBV9 to TRBJ1-2; D not certain. This CDR3 has 14 amino acids. With 4 bases removed from V and 8 bases from J, the gap between germline ends came to 18 bases. Germline lookup yields CDR1 SGDLS and CDR2 YYNGEE. In nucleotides, the CDR3 is TGTGCCAGCAGCAATAGAGAACCTAATCGGGGCTACACCTTC. Residues: CASSNREPNRGYTF.

The sample holds a few counts of this clonotype. The chain employs TRBV7-9 and TRBJ1-1; D ambiguous. Per germline, CDR1 SEHNR and CDR2 FQNEAQ (reference sequence). Trimming stripped 5 bases from V and 11 bases from J, with 15 bases between. CDR3 length equals 12 residues. CDR3 sequence reads: CASSNEGPRAFF. The CDR3 coding sequence is TGTGCCAGCAGCAACGAGGGCCCTCGGGCTTTCTTT.

This clonotype showed up just a few times. J is TRBJ2-7 and V is TRBV11-2; 9 bases are a match to TRBD2. Germline V lookup: CDR1 SGHAT, CDR2 FQNNGV. J gave up 0 bases and V 1 base, and 4 bases lay outside the gene matches. CDR3 length: 16 residues. The CDR3 region has the DNA TGTGCCAGCAGCTTAGGACTAGCGGTTAGCTCCTACGAGCAGTACTTC. This translates into CASSLGLAVSSYEQYF.

This clonotype showed up many times. V is TRBV6-1 and J is TRBJ2-3; unclear D gene. Germline V gene lookup returns CDR1 MNHNS and CDR2 SASEGT. This CDR3 contains 12 residues. Trimming removed 4 bases from V and 2 bases from J, with 4 bases in between. Here the CDR3 DNA reads TGTGCCAGCAGTGTGGTCACAGATACGCAGTATTTT. It specifies CASSVVTDTQYF.

This clonotype was detected a few times. This chain joins TRBV3-1 and TRBJ2-7; TRBD2 might be the D (6 bases). Deletions cut 4 bases from V and 6 bases from J, with 16 bases between. CDR3 length: 14 amino acids. CDR1 is LGHDT, CDR2 YNNKEL, per germline (reference sequence). The CDR3 bases are TGTGCCAGCAGCCTAACGGTTGGAGGGTCCGAGCAGTACTTC. Translating it yields CASSLTVGGSEQYF.

In this sample, this clonotype turned up a few times. The chain uses TRBV6-5 and TRBJ1-5, with a tentative D call TRBD1 (6 bases). Germline-derived CDR1 and CDR2 are MNHEY and SVGAGI. Trimming pared 6 bases from V and 1 base from J, leaving 13 bases between. There are 15 residues in the CDR3. The CDR3 spells CASRLQGGSNQPQHF. Here the CDR3 DNA reads TGTGCCAGCAGGCTACAGGGTGGGAGCAATCAGCCCCAGCATTTT.

CDR3 amino acids: CASISPPSGRSSGYTF. CDR3 DNA: TGTGCCAGTATCTCTCCTCCATCGGGACGATCGAGTGGCTACACCTTC. The chain recombines TRBV19 with TRBJ1-2; the D gene is possibly TRBD1 (5 bases). The CDR3 spans 16 residues. Germline V gene lookup returns CDR1 LNHDA and CDR2 SQIVND (reference sequence). Trimming left V 7 bases short and J 7 bases short, with 25 bases between.

The V and J genes are TRBV3-1 and TRBJ2-1; 7 nucleotides line up with TRBD1. Looked up from germline, CDR1 is LGHDT and CDR2 is YNNKEL (reference sequence). V shed 2 bases, J shed 6 bases, and the junction held 4 bases outside the gene matches. The CDR3 is made up of 14 amino acids. CDR3 protein: CASSQRGGGNEQFF. Written as DNA, the CDR3 is TGTGCCAGCAGCCAAAGAGGGGGCGGCAATGAGCAGTTCTTC.

In its sample, this clonotype was seen a few times. This rearrangement joins TRBV27 to TRBJ2-1; D possibly uses TRBD1 or TRBD2 (5 bases each). The CDR3 spans 12 residues. V was trimmed by 6 bases and J by 10 bases, leaving 13 bases between them. In germline, CDR1 is MNHEY, CDR2 SMNVEV (reference sequence). CDR3 amino acids: CASSRGPKEQFF. CDR3 sequence (DNA): TGTGCCAGCAGCCGGGGACCGAAGGAGCAGTTCTTC.